This T cell receptor beta chain was observed in a study of T cells in Graves' hyperthyroidism and ophthalmopathy. First hyperthyroidism diagnosis is when the blood sample was obtained, before any ophthalmopathy symptoms. RNA transcripts served as the template for amplifying TCR beta CDR3 regions. When the TCR CDR3 underwent first-round RT-PCR, the HTBI primer set was used. TCRdb recomputed calls from the multiplex PCR reads with MiXCR, one row per CDR3 protein. Counted here are under 450,000 distinct CDR3 sequences, approximately 18% occurring once; the ten biggest clones make up 34%. This clonotype was counted ten times or more. The CDR3 runs 15 residues. Germline CDR1 reads MDHEN; CDR2 reads SYDVKM. The V gene lost 7 bases and the J gene lost 4 bases, with 14 bases spanning the gap.

The genes are TRBV28 and TRBJ1-6; possible D gene TRBD1, 5 bases. Material for sequencing was blood. The origin of this receptor is a woman aged 25 to 39 with Graves' hyperthyroidism that later progressed to Graves' ophthalmopathy. The CDR3 loop reads CASIEPREYNSPLHF. The CDR3 DNA follows: TGTGCCAGCATCGAACCCAGGGAGTATAATTCACCCCTCCACTTT.